This record covers a single T cell receptor (beta chain). The entry originates in a study of technical replicates of blood from a few donors. The protocol was immunoSEQ multiplex PCR, while the TCRdb copy is restricted to in-frame clones and leaves out a portion. The table records tens of thousands of clones, less than 95% of them present only once. V lost 0 bases to trimming and J lost 14 bases; unmatched junction nucleotides: 7. The germline V gene has CDR1 SGHDN and CDR2 FVKESK. There are 14 residues in the CDR3. The chain carries TRBV14 and TRBJ1-6; 7 bases line up with TRBD1. The TCR sequence derives from a human donor in good health. Sequencing was done on a sample of T cells isolated from PBMCs. This CDR3 is CASSQDLTGRTLHF. CDR3 sequence (DNA): TGTGCCAGCAGCCAAGATTTGACAGGGCGCACCCTCCACTTT.